Below, 2 T cell receptor beta chains from the same sample are listed, as sequenced in a study of ipilimumab plus nivolumab after autologous stem cell transplantation (TCRdb year 2021). The method was the immunoSEQ multiplex PCR assay. The clones in this table, taken by TCRdb from immuneACCESS, are in-frame only. Not every clone is retained; where verified, under half of the shortfall comes from an unresolved V gene, and the cause of the rest is unknown. Counted in this sample were fewer than 95,000 clones; 75% to 85% of them appeared once. The ten largest clones capture roughly 2.2% of the sample. The source was PBMCs, collected in a trial of ipilimumab plus nivolumab as post-transplant consolidation. The receptors shown here come from a male donor with diffuse large B-cell lymphoma.

J is TRBJ2-1 and V is TRBV19; a possible D gene is TRBD1 (6 bases). CDR1 and CDR2 (germline): LNHDA, SQIVND (reference sequence). The CDR3 consists of 14 residues. Trimming shortened V by 3 bases and J by 5 bases, and 11 bases separated the two germline ends. CDR3: CASSMGRDNNEQFF. The DNA for the CDR3 is TGTGCCAGTAGTATGGGTCGGGACAACAATGAGCAGTTCTTC.

This clone has just a few counts. The gene calls are TRBV11-2 and TRBJ1-1; no definite D call. The CDR3 is 12 residues long. The germline gives CDR1 SGHAT, CDR2 FQNNGV. V lost 2 bases and J lost 8, with 9 bases in between. In nucleotides, the CDR3 is TGTGCCAGCAGCTTATATAGAGCAGAAGCTTTCTTT. This encodes CASSLYRAEAFF.